The 3 T cell receptor beta chains presented below share a single source sample, sequenced in a study of long-term antiretroviral therapy in people with HIV. Version v3.0 of the immunoSEQ assay was performed at survey level. Clones were sequenced by immunoSEQ multiplex PCR, and TCRdb holds only the in-frame ones, with some missing. The table records about 28,000 clones, nearly 95% of them present only once. The specimen comprised unsorted PBMCs, sampled approximately 6.1 years after starting antiretroviral therapy. These receptors were collected from a man younger than 45 with HIV.

V usage is TRBV5-1 and J usage is TRBJ2-3, with D perhaps being TRBD1 or TRBD2 (7 bases each). The ends were cut back, 4 bases at V and 0 bases at J, with 15 bases in the middle. This CDR3 comprises 16 residues. From germline, CDR1 is SGHRS and CDR2 YFSETQ. In DNA form, the CDR3 reads TGCGCCAGCAGCCCCAGACAGGGAGGGAGCACAGATACGCAGTATTTT. This sequence encodes CASSPRQGGSTDTQYF.

This chain joins TRBV27 and TRBJ2-3; D gene ambiguous. From germline, CDR1 is MNHEY and CDR2 SMNVEV (reference sequence). This CDR3 has 16 amino acids. With 2 bases removed from V and 4 bases from J, the gap between germline ends came to 16 bases. CDR3 nucleotides: TGTGCCAGCAGTTTACTCAGGCCCGTTAGTGCAGATACGCAGTATTTT. This codes for CASSLLRPVSADTQYF.

This chain links TRBV2 with TRBJ1-1; perhaps TRBD1 as D (6 bases). The V end was cut by 6 bases, the J end by 2 bases, with 22 bases between. The CDR3 runs 17 residues. The V gene's germline CDR1 is SNHLY and CDR2 FYNNEI. The CDR3 sequence is CASSGDRDTTLNTEAFF. CDR3 nucleotide sequence: TGTGCCAGCAGCGGGGACCGGGACACCACCCTCAACACTGAAGCTTTCTTT.